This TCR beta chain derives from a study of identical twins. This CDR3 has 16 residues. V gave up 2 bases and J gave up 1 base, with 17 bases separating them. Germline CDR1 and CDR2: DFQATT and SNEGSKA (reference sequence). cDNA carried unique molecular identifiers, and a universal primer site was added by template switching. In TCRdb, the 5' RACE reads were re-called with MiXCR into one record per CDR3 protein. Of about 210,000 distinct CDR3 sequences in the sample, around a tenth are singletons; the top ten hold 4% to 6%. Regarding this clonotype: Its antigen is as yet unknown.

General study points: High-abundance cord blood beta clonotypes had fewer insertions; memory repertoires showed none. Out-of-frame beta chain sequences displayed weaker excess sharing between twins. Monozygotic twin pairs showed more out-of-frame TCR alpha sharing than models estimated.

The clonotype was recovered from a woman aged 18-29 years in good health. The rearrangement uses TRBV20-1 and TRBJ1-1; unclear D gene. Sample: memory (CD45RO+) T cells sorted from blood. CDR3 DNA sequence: TGCAGTGCTAGATCGCCCTTACCGGCAACGAACACTGAAGCTTTCTTT. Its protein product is CSARSPLPATNTEAFF.